These 15 T cell receptor beta chains share one sample of origin, sequenced in a study of radiation and T cells in renal cell carcinoma. Indicated treatment: treatment-naive control, cytoreductive nephrectomy. Profiled with immunoSEQ multiplex PCR; TCRdb holds only in-frame clones, not every one. The top ten hold 20% to 25% of the sample, which has 20,000 or so clones, around half seen once. This material consisted of tumor tissue, taken from a patient whose treatment was nephrectomy without radiotherapy. The receptors were gathered from a human donor with renal cell carcinoma.

V is TRBV4-3 and J is TRBJ2-2; D is ambiguous. Looked up from germline, CDR1 is LGHNA and CDR2 is YSLEER. Between the trimmed V and J ends, which lost 4 bases and 2 bases, there was a span of 14 bases. CDR3 length equals 16 residues. The CDR3 region is CASSPQAHRNTGELFF. Written as DNA, the CDR3 is TGCGCCAGCAGCCCTCAGGCGCACCGCAACACCGGGGAGCTGTTTTTT.

This clone was found a few times. V usage is TRBV5-1 and J usage is TRBJ1-4; D not certain. The V gene lost 1 base and the J gene lost 6 bases, with 7 bases spanning the gap. Germline V gene sequence: CDR1 SGHRS, CDR2 YFSETQ. CDR3 length: 13 residues. The DNA for the CDR3 is TGCGCCAGCAGCTTGAGACTCGATGAAAAACTGTTTTTT. It codes for CASSLRLDEKLFF.

V and J are TRBV10-3 and TRBJ2-2; 9 bases align to TRBD1. The CDR3 contains 16 residues. J gave up 0 bases and V 3 bases, and 2 bases lay outside the gene matches. Per the germline V gene, CDR1 is ENHRY and CDR2 is SYGVKD. CDR3: CAISDRQGANTGELFF. CDR3 DNA sequence: TGTGCCATCAGTGACCGACAGGGGGCGAACACCGGGGAGCTGTTTTTT.

This chain uses TRBV6-5 with TRBJ1-2; no definite D call. The germline gives CDR1 MNHEY, CDR2 SVGAGI. The CDR3 runs 11 residues. The germline V and J ends were trimmed by 1 base and 8 bases, with 5 bases remaining between them. The CDR3 spells CASSYWEGYTF. The CDR3 coding sequence is TGTGCCAGCAGTTACTGGGAAGGCTACACCTTC.

The chain links TRBV6-5 to TRBJ1-2; 9 bases are shared with TRBD1. Germline V gene sequence: CDR1 MNHEY, CDR2 SVGAGI. J gave up 8 bases and V 8 bases, and 15 bases lay outside the gene matches. The CDR3 consists of 15 residues. This CDR3 is CASDAGTGQTGGYTF. Here the CDR3 DNA reads TGTGCCAGCGATGCCGGGACAGGGCAGACGGGGGGCTACACCTTC.

The chain links TRBV7-9 to TRBJ1-1; 7 bases match TRBD1. The V segment lost 1 base and the J segment 1 base; nucleotides outside the gene matches: 3. The germline CDR1 and CDR2 sequences are SEHNR and FQNEAQ (reference sequence). The CDR3 loop spans 15 amino acids. The CDR3 loop reads CASSLVGTANTEAFF. CDR3 in DNA: TGTGCCAGCAGCTTAGTCGGGACAGCGAACACTGAAGCTTTCTTT.

The genes are TRBV6-5 and TRBJ2-7; 8 nucleotides line up with TRBD2. Germline CDR1 reads MNHEY; CDR2 reads SVGAGI. This CDR3 is built from 15 residues. V was clipped by 6 bases and J by 1 base; unmatched bases: 8. This CDR3 reads CASRRAGVGSYEQYF. The CDR3 bases are TGTGCCAGCAGGCGAGCGGGGGTCGGATCCTACGAGCAGTACTTC.

This clone was picked up a small number of times. The J gene is TRBJ1-1, the V gene TRBV5-1; no clear D gene. Trimming took 2 bases from V and 1 from J, leaving 6 bases between them. The CDR3 spans 13 residues. Germline-derived CDR1 and CDR2 are SGHRS and YFSETQ. Written as DNA, the CDR3 is TGCGCCAGCAGCTTTGAACGGAACACTGAAGCTTTCTTT. Translation gives CASSFERNTEAFF.

This sequence joins TRBV21-1 and TRBJ2-4; TRBD1, the table's D call, was not compared with the DNA. TRBV21-1 is shown as a pseudogene. This CDR3 is 16 amino acids long. For the CDR3, the DNA is TGTGCCAGCAGCTCTCGACTGGGACAGGGCAAAAACATTCAGTACTTC. This codes for CASSSRLGQGKNIQYF.

This sequence joins TRBV4-3 and TRBJ2-1; TRBD1 might be the D (5 bases). The CDR3 extends over 16 amino acids. Germline CDR1 LGHNA, CDR2 YSLEER. V was shortened by 4 bases and J by 6 bases, with 19 bases between the two germline ends. The CDR3 nucleotides read TGCGCCAGCAGCCTCAAAGGACAAGGAAAGTCCAATGAGCAGTTCTTC. Its translation: CASSLKGQGKSNEQFF.

By share of the sample, this clone is medium-sized. Other DNA variants within this sample encode the same CDR3. For the CDR3, the DNA is TGTGCCAGTTCGATCAGGGGGAACACTGAAGCTTTCTTT. Amino acids: CASSIRGNTEAFF. The chain recombines TRBV19 with TRBJ1-1; weak D call: TRBD1 (6 bases). Trimming removed 8 bases from V and 1 base from J, with 11 bases in between. The CDR3 consists of 13 residues. CDR1 and CDR2 (germline): LNHDA, SQIVND (reference sequence).

This clone has a handful of counts. The genes are TRBV10-1 and TRBJ1-2; D might be TRBD1 (6 bases). CDR3 length: 15 amino acids. Trimming removed 10 bases from V and 5 bases from J, with 23 bases in between. CDR1 and CDR2 (germline): WNHNN, SYGVQD (reference sequence). The CDR3 DNA is TGCGCCAATAAAGAACGTGCAGGGGTACGGTATGGCTACACCTTC. It codes for CANKERAGVRYGYTF.

In this sample, this clone turned up a few times. One end of the junction varies from germline; a read error may be responsible. The chain combines TRBV2 with TRBJ1-1, with a possible D match to TRBD1 (6 bases). The CDR3 extends over 12 amino acids. Germline CDR1 SNHLY, CDR2 FYNNEI. The CDR3, as DNA: TGTGCCAGCAGGGAAGGGGGGCTACAAGCTTTCTTT. Protein: CASREGGLQAFF.

This clone has only a few counts. The J gene is TRBJ1-2, the V gene TRBV7-8, with D unclear. The V gene's germline CDR1 is SGHVS and CDR2 FQNEAQ. Between the trimmed V and J ends, which lost 3 bases and 3 bases, there was a span of 2 bases. The CDR3 has 11 amino acids. CDR3 nucleotides: TGTGCCAGCAGCTTGGACTATGGCTACACCTTC. Translation gives CASSLDYGYTF. Full variable domain (rest looked up from reference TRBV7-8 and TRBJ1-2): GAGVSQSPRYKVAKRGQDVALRCDPISGHVSLFWYQQALGQGPEFLTYFQNEAQLDKSGLPSDRFFAERPEGSVSTLKIQRTQQEDSAVYLCASSLDYGYTFGSGTRLTVV.

In this sample, this clone turned up many times. The chain is built from TRBV27 and TRBJ1-6, with D tentatively TRBD1 (6 bases). The germline V and J ends were trimmed by 3 bases and 9 bases, with 15 bases remaining between them. Germline CDR1 reads MNHEY; CDR2 reads SMNVEV (reference sequence). The CDR3 spans 15 residues. CDR3 sequence (DNA): TGTGCCAGCAGTTTGGCAGGGGCTATAGGTTCACCCCTCCACTTT. This gives the protein CASSLAGAIGSPLHF.